These 11 T cell receptor beta chains were all obtained from the same sample, sequenced in a study of OX40 agonist ivuxolimab in advanced cancers. Generated by immunoSEQ multiplex PCR, the TCRdb table keeps only in-frame clones and is missing some. Of about 44,000 clones detected, around 90% appear once; the ten largest clones hold around 48%. The sequenced sample was CD4+ or CD8+ T cells sorted from blood, obtained in a trial of the OX40 agonist ivuxolimab. The receptors come from an adult with an advanced solid tumor such as melanoma, head and neck, liver or kidney cancer.

The rearrangement links TRBV29-1 to TRBJ2-7; 8 nucleotides match TRBD1. The CDR3 runs to 12 residues. J lost 5 bases, V lost 4 bases, and 4 bases had no gene match. CDR1 and CDR2 from the germline V gene are SQVTM and ANQGSEA. The CDR3 spells CSVGQGIDEQYF. CDR3 coding DNA: TGCAGCGTTGGACAGGGGATTGACGAGCAGTACTTC.

This rearrangement joins TRBV7-3 to TRBJ2-3; TRBD2 matches 8 bases. The CDR3 has 17 amino acids. From germline, CDR1 is SGHTA and CDR2 FQGTGA. V was pared by 0 bases and J by 2 bases, with 7 bases of the junction left unmatched. The CDR3 sequence: CASSLTSGDPSTDTQYF. The CDR3 bases are TGTGCCAGCAGCTTAACTAGCGGGGACCCGTCCACAGATACGCAGTATTTT.

The chain combines TRBV4-3 with TRBJ1-2; D gene ambiguous. The CDR3 consists of 15 residues. Germline V CDR1 and CDR2: LGHNA, YSLEER. V gave up 0 bases and J gave up 4 bases, with 12 bases separating them. In DNA, the CDR3 is TGCGCCAGCAGCCAAGATATTGCCAGCTCCTATGGCTACACCTTC. Translating it yields CASSQDIASSYGYTF.

The V gene is TRBV30, the J gene TRBJ2-1; D is unresolved. Trimming cost V 2 bases and J 7 bases, with 12 bases left between them. The length of the CDR3 is 13 residues. Germline V lookup: CDR1 GTSNPN, CDR2 SVGIG (reference sequence). DNA of the CDR3: TGTGCCTGGAGTAGATTTTTGGGGAATGAGCAGTTCTTC. Amino acids: CAWSRFLGNEQFF.

The CDR3 is CASSSKTGPSYEQYF. The CDR3 nucleotides are TGCGCCAGCAGCTCAAAGACAGGGCCCTCCTACGAGCAGTACTTC. This chain connects TRBV5-1 to TRBJ2-7; 7 positions match TRBD1. CDR1 is SGHRS, CDR2 YFSETQ, per germline. The CDR3 is 15 amino acids. V shed 3 bases, J shed 0 bases, and the junction held 6 bases outside the gene matches.

The chain links TRBV4-2 to TRBJ2-7, with 9 bases aligning to TRBD2. Germline V lookup: CDR1 LGHNA, CDR2 YNFKEQ. The CDR3 is made up of 18 amino acids. V shed 0 bases and J 0 bases; nucleotides not matched to a gene: 9. The CDR3 DNA sequence: TGTGCCAGCAGCCAAGACTTTAGCGGGAGCACCTTCTCCTACGAGCAGTACTTC. Translated, it gives CASSQDFSGSTFSYEQYF.

This chain connects TRBV2 to TRBJ1-5; 10 bases are a match to TRBD1. The CDR3 spans 13 residues. V shed 6 bases and J 6 bases; nucleotides not matched to a gene: 2. Germline V gene sequence: CDR1 SNHLY, CDR2 FYNNEI. The CDR3 DNA reads TGTGCCAGCAGAGGGACAGGGGCTCAGCCCCAGCATTTT. It yields the protein CASRGTGAQPQHF.

The chain joins TRBV7-8 to TRBJ2-7; D remains ambiguous. The CDR3 is 11 amino acids. CDR1 and CDR2 from the germline V gene are SGHVS and FQNEAQ. V gave up 5 bases and J gave up 3 bases, with 5 bases separating them. CDR3 in amino acids: CASSPHYEQYF. CDR3 DNA sequence: TGTGCCAGCAGCCCCCACTACGAGCAGTACTTC.

The chain links TRBV7-2 to TRBJ1-1; possibly TRBD1 for D (6 bases). V lost 1 base and J lost 4, with 13 bases in between. This CDR3 has 15 residues. CDR1 and CDR2 (germline): SGHTA, FQGNSA. CDR3 bases: TGTGCCAGCAGCTTAGAGAGGGGGAAGGCCACTGAAGCTTTCTTT. It specifies CASSLERGKATEAFF.

This rearrangement joins TRBV27 to TRBJ2-5; D not certain. The CDR3 covers 15 residues. Trimming took 1 base from V and 0 from J, leaving 9 bases between them. CDR1 MNHEY and CDR2 SMNVEV come from the germline V gene (reference sequence). The CDR3 nucleotides read TGTGCCAGCAGTTTATTGGCAGCCGACCAAGAGACCCAGTACTTC. Translating gives CASSLLAADQETQYF.

This sequence joins TRBV6-5 and TRBJ2-6; 9 positions match TRBD1. Germline V gene sequence: CDR1 MNHEY, CDR2 SVGAGI. The ends lost 6 bases at V and 12 bases at J; junction bases unmatched: 3. The CDR3 contains 12 residues. As DNA, the CDR3 is TGTGCCAGCAGGGGACAGGGAGCCGTCCTGACTTTC. Protein: CASRGQGAVLTF.